Following are 23 T cell receptor beta chains from one sample sequenced in a study of immune cell composition in non-small cell lung cancer. Sequencing used immunoSEQ multiplex PCR; TCRdb keeps in-frame clones, though not all of them. This table has about 3,000 clones, about 66% appearing once. Normal lung was taken at the farthest possible site, at least 3 cm from tumour. Input material: non-adjacent lung tissue. The origin of the receptors is a human donor with non-small cell lung cancer.

This clone showed up just once. The J gene is TRBJ1-1, the V gene TRBV6-1; maybe TRBD1 (6 bases). This CDR3 is built from 13 residues. Germline values: CDR1 MNHNS, CDR2 SASEGT. The V and J ends lost 5 bases and 2 bases respectively, with 9 bases between them. The CDR3 spells CASSQTGNTEAFF. CDR3 DNA: TGTGCCAGCAGTCAGACAGGAAACACTGAAGCTTTCTTT.

The CDR3 here is CASNTGTEAFF. Written as DNA, the CDR3 is TGTGCCAGCAATACAGGAACTGAAGCTTTCTTT. The chain carries TRBV6-5 and TRBJ1-1; the D gene is possibly TRBD1 (5 bases). Germline assignment: CDR1 MNHEY and CDR2 SVGAGI. Trimming took off 7 bases at V and 5 bases at J, with 8 bases between the two ends. This CDR3 spans 11 amino acids.

CDR3 bases: TGTGCCAGCAGCTTAGCGAGCGGACTGGAGAAAACCTACGAGCAGTACTTC. This gives the protein CASSLASGLEKTYEQYF. The chain joins TRBV7-8 to TRBJ2-7; TRBD2 might be the D (5 bases). V was trimmed by 0 bases and J by 2 bases, leaving 17 bases between them. Germline CDR1 SGHVS, CDR2 FQNEAQ. The CDR3 is made up of 17 amino acids. Full variable domain (rest looked up from reference TRBV7-8 and TRBJ2-7): GAGVSQSPRYKVAKRGQDVALRCDPISGHVSLFWYQQALGQGPEFLTYFQNEAQLDKSGLPSDRFFAERPEGSVSTLKIQRTQQEDSAVYLCASSLASGLEKTYEQYFGPGTRLTVT.

The CDR3 bases are TGTGCCTGGAGTCAAAACAGGGGTCTGGCTAATGAAAAACTGTTTTTT. This translates into CAWSQNRGLANEKLFF. The chain has TRBV30 and TRBJ1-4, with 7 bases fitting TRBD1. This CDR3 comprises 16 residues. Germline CDR1 and CDR2: GTSNPN and SVGIG (reference sequence). V trimming: 2 bases; J trimming: 3 bases; junction bases outside the gene matches: 9.

V usage is TRBV19 and J usage is TRBJ2-7, with 10 bases lining up with TRBD2. The V segment lost 3 bases and the J segment 1 base; nucleotides outside the gene matches: 6. Germline lookup yields CDR1 LNHDA and CDR2 SQIVND (reference sequence). CDR3 length: 16 amino acids. The CDR3 loop is CASSIGTSGDSYEQYF. The CDR3 DNA reads as TGTGCCAGTAGTATCGGAACTAGCGGGGATTCCTACGAGCAGTACTTC.

The V gene is TRBV11-2, the J gene TRBJ2-3; D is ambiguous. In germline, CDR1 is SGHAT, CDR2 FQNNGV. Trimming left V 4 bases short and J 5 bases short, with 19 bases between. CDR3 size: 16 residues. CDR3 protein: CASSYGLKIPEDTQYF. The CDR3 DNA reads TGTGCCAGCAGCTACGGGTTGAAAATTCCTGAAGATACGCAGTATTTT.

V gene TRBV5-4 combines with J gene TRBJ1-2; weak D call: TRBD1 (5 bases). Looked up from germline, CDR1 is SGHNT and CDR2 is YYREEE (reference sequence). This CDR3 region has 17 residues. Trimming cost V 0 bases and J 1 base, with 16 bases left between them. The CDR3 nucleotides read TGTGCCAGCAGCTTGGAGGACATGAAAGGTTTTAACTATGGCTACACCTTC. Protein product: CASSLEDMKGFNYGYTF. Using reference TRBV5-4 and TRBJ1-2 for the parts outside the CDR3, the full variable domain is ETGVTQSPTHLIKTRGQQVTLRCSSQSGHNTVSWYQQALGQGPQFIFQYYREEENGRGNFPPRFSGLQFPNYSSELNVNALELDDSALYLCASSLEDMKGFNYGYTFGSGTRLTVV.

The CDR3 bases are TGCGCCAGCAGCCAAGGAGGAGGCCCTACGACAGATACGCAGTATTTT. Translating it yields CASSQGGGPTTDTQYF. The chain employs TRBV4-1 and TRBJ2-3, with a possible D match to TRBD2 (5 bases). V was clipped by 1 base and J by 3 bases, with 14 bases between them. Looked up from germline, CDR1 is MGHRA and CDR2 is YSYEKL. This CDR3 contains 16 residues.

The chain is built from TRBV5-4 and TRBJ2-5; 13 bases line up with TRBD2. V lost 3 bases and J lost 5; bases outside the gene matches: 7. This CDR3 is 16 amino acids long. The germline gives CDR1 SGHNT, CDR2 YYREEE (reference sequence). CDR3 protein: CASSSLSTSGGETQYF. CDR3 coding DNA: TGTGCCAGCAGCTCCTTATCGACTAGCGGGGGGGAGACCCAGTACTTC.

The rearrangement links TRBV27 to TRBJ1-5; D unclear. Germline V gene data show CDR1 as MNHEY and CDR2 as SMNVEV (reference sequence). V lost 2 bases, J lost 3 bases, and 11 bases lay in between. The CDR3 spans 15 residues. The DNA of the CDR3 is TGTGCCAGCAGTTTAACCGGGTTGAACAATCAGCCCCAGCATTTT. This sequence encodes CASSLTGLNNQPQHF.

This clone has more than one count but fewer than ten. The chain couples TRBV6-5 to TRBJ2-7, with D possibly TRBD1 on 6 matching bases. The ends were cut back, 4 bases at V and 4 bases at J, with 11 bases in the middle. The CDR3 is 13 amino acids. Germline CDR1 reads MNHEY; CDR2 reads SVGAGI. The DNA for the CDR3 is TGTGCCAGCAGTTCCGACAGGACGTACGAGCAGTACTTC. It translates to CASSSDRTYEQYF.

The chain couples TRBV19 to TRBJ2-5; 15 positions agree with TRBD2. Looked up from germline, CDR1 is LNHDA and CDR2 is SQIVND (reference sequence). The CDR3 has 17 residues. The trim removed 5 bases at V and 5 bases at J, leaving 9 bases unmatched. As DNA, the CDR3 is TGTGCCAGTAGTCCAAGGACTAGCGGGGGGGCCAGGGAGACCCAGTACTTC. Residues: CASSPRTSGGARETQYF. Full variable domain (remainder filled in from reference TRBV19 and TRBJ2-5): DGGITQSPKYLFRKEGQNVTLSCEQNLNHDAMYWYRQDPGQGLRLIYYSQIVNDFQKGDIAEGYSVSREKKESFPLTVTSAQKNPTAFYLCASSPRTSGGARETQYFGPGTRLLVL.

This sequence joins TRBV19 and TRBJ1-3; D uncertain. Germline-derived CDR1 and CDR2 are LNHDA and SQIVND (reference sequence). V was trimmed by 4 bases and J by 0 bases, leaving 13 bases between them. The CDR3 length is 16 residues. The CDR3 sequence: CASSRLSSSSGNTIYF. The CDR3 nucleotides read TGTGCCAGTAGTAGACTCTCATCGAGCTCTGGAAACACCATATATTTT.

The gene calls are TRBV7-8 and TRBJ1-5; no reliable D call. Germline V lookup: CDR1 SGHVS, CDR2 FQNEAQ. With 4 bases removed from V and 1 base from J, the gap between germline ends came to 11 bases. The CDR3 sequence is 15 residues long. CDR3 residues: CASSYPGESNQPQHF. CDR3 sequence (DNA): TGTGCCAGCAGCTATCCCGGAGAAAGCAATCAGCCCCAGCATTTT.

The chain combines TRBV7-3 with TRBJ1-3; a possible D gene is TRBD1 (5 bases). The germline V and J ends were trimmed by 8 bases and 2 bases, with 7 bases remaining between them. Germline lookup yields CDR1 SGHTA and CDR2 FQGTGA. CDR3 size: 12 residues. This chain's CDR3 is CASRGAGNTIYF. CDR3 nucleotides: TGTGCCAGCCGGGGGGCTGGAAACACCATATATTTT.

The genes are TRBV7-9 and TRBJ2-7; TRBD2 might be the D (6 bases). Trimming removed 1 base from V and 3 bases from J, with 7 bases in between. Germline CDR1 is SEHNR and CDR2 is FQNEAQ (reference sequence). CDR3 size: 13 residues. CDR3 sequence (DNA): TGTGCCAGCAGCTTAGGGGGACTCTACGAGCAGTACTTC. Its protein product is CASSLGGLYEQYF.

This clone occurred a few times. The rearrangement joins TRBV5-1 to TRBJ1-4; 7 nucleotides match TRBD1. J was trimmed by 3 bases and V by 2 bases; bases with no gene match: 4. The CDR3 loop spans 15 amino acids. CDR1 SGHRS and CDR2 YFSETQ come from the germline V gene. CDR3 sequence: CASSFSGTANEKLFF. In DNA, the CDR3 is TGCGCCAGCAGCTTTTCCGGGACAGCTAATGAAAAACTGTTTTTT.

The gene calls are TRBV19 and TRBJ2-7; 7 bases match TRBD1. Germline V lookup: CDR1 LNHDA, CDR2 SQIVND (reference sequence). CDR3 size: 14 residues. With 2 bases clipped from V and 4 bases from J, the junction kept 5 bases outside the gene matches. CDR3 sequence: CASSITGQYYEQYF. CDR3 coding DNA: TGTGCCAGTAGTATAACGGGACAGTATTACGAGCAGTACTTC.

J is TRBJ2-7 and V is TRBV7-9; 13 bases are a match to TRBD2. The CDR3 totals 15 residues. From germline, CDR1 is SEHNR and CDR2 FQNEAQ (reference sequence). V was clipped by 6 bases and J by 3 bases; unmatched bases: 5. CDR3 loop: CASSDGTSGVYEQYF. The DNA of the CDR3 is TGTGCCAGCAGTGATGGGACTAGCGGGGTCTACGAGCAGTACTTC.

The chain carries TRBV2 and TRBJ2-5; 9 bases map to TRBD1. The CDR3 length is 15 residues. Trimming removed 6 bases from V and 4 bases from J; junction bases left unmatched: 9. The germline gives CDR1 SNHLY, CDR2 FYNNEI. This CDR3 is CASSGLGQGGETQYF. The CDR3 DNA reads as TGTGCCAGCAGCGGATTGGGACAGGGAGGAGAGACCCAGTACTTC.

The chain combines TRBV7-6 with TRBJ2-6, with TRBD1 identical over 9 bases. The germline V gene has CDR1 SGHVS and CDR2 FNYEAQ. After removal of 4 bases from V and 0 bases from J, the junction contained 4 bases not matched to a gene. This CDR3 contains 17 residues. CDR3 bases: TGTGCCAGCAGCTCCGGACAGGGGATCTCTGGGGCCAACGTCCTGACTTTC. It codes for CASSSGQGISGANVLTF.

The chain carries TRBV11-2 and TRBJ2-7, with D unclear. The CDR3 is 14 residues long. Trimming removed 1 base from V and 2 bases from J, with 9 bases in between. Germline V gene lookup returns CDR1 SGHAT and CDR2 FQNNGV. In DNA form, the CDR3 reads TGTGCCAGCAGCTTAGTCCTCCAGGCCTACGAGCAGTACTTC. The encoded protein is CASSLVLQAYEQYF.

This clone was detected a few times. The genes are TRBV5-6 and TRBJ1-2; D unclear. V shed 0 bases and J shed 4 bases, with 13 bases lying between them. Germline values: CDR1 SGHDT, CDR2 YYEEEE. This CDR3 has 15 amino acids. The CDR3 sequence is CASSLGGRNVYGYTF. CDR3 in DNA: TGTGCCAGCAGCTTGGGAGGTAGGAACGTCTATGGCTACACCTTC.